Listed here are 29 T cell receptor beta chains from one sample, sequenced in a study of blood T cell repertoires in COVID-19. Generated by immunoSEQ multiplex PCR, the TCRdb table keeps only in-frame clones and is missing some. Of roughly 98,000 clones listed, 85% to 95% were seen once; the top ten hold around 6%. Sequencing used peripheral blood. The source of these receptors is an older woman with active COVID-19.

The rearrangement uses TRBV28 and TRBJ1-2; TRBD1 might be the D (6 bases). There are 11 residues in the CDR3. In germline, CDR1 is MDHEN, CDR2 SYDVKM. Trimming shortened V by 8 bases and J by 7 bases, and 11 bases separated the two germline ends. CDR3 nucleotide sequence: TGTGCCAGCCACCAGGGGAGTGGCTACACCTTC. Protein product: CASHQGSGYTF.

CDR3 coding DNA: TGTGCCAGCAGCTTAGTAGGACAGGTCTACAATGAGCAGTTCTTC. Protein product: CASSLVGQVYNEQFF. The rearrangement links TRBV7-2 to TRBJ2-1, with 7 bases aligning to TRBD1. Germline-derived CDR1 and CDR2 are SGHTA and FQGNSA. The CDR3 loop spans 15 amino acids. J gave up 3 bases and V 1 base, and 3 bases lay outside the gene matches.

This chain uses TRBV30 with TRBJ2-5; 7 bases line up with TRBD2. Germline CDR1 is GTSNPN and CDR2 is SVGIG (reference sequence). V dropped 0 bases and J dropped 5; count of bases not matched to a gene: 9. This CDR3 spans 15 amino acids. CDR3 sequence: CAWSVKAGAGETQYF. In nucleotides, the CDR3 is TGTGCCTGGAGTGTAAAGGCGGGAGCAGGGGAGACCCAGTACTTC.

This clone occurred once. The J gene is TRBJ2-7, the V gene TRBV6-6; 9 bases are a match to TRBD1. This CDR3 spans 15 amino acids. The V segment lost 5 bases and the J segment 2 bases; nucleotides outside the gene matches: 7. Germline CDR1 reads MNHNY; CDR2 reads SVGAGI (reference sequence). The DNA of the CDR3 is TGTGCCAGCAGTCAAGGACAGGGGAAAACCTACGAGCAGTACTTC. Encoded protein: CASSQGQGKTYEQYF.

In DNA, the CDR3 is TGTGCCAGCAGCTTAGGACTAGCGGGCGACAATGAGCAGTTCTTC. This translates into CASSLGLAGDNEQFF. The rearrangement joins TRBV7-9 to TRBJ2-1; 10 nucleotides align to TRBD2. The CDR3 extends over 15 amino acids. With 1 base clipped from V and 5 bases from J, the junction kept 2 bases outside the gene matches. The germline gives CDR1 SEHNR, CDR2 FQNEAQ (reference sequence).

This chain uses TRBV5-8 with TRBJ1-1; D unresolved. CDR1 SGHTS and CDR2 YDEGEE come from the germline V gene. The V and J ends lost 10 bases and 3 bases respectively, with 19 bases between them. The length of the CDR3 is 14 residues. The chain's CDR3 is CAAKAQVWDTEAFF. CDR3 nucleotides: TGTGCCGCAAAGGCTCAGGTCTGGGACACTGAAGCTTTCTTT. The whole variable domain, remainder taken from reference TRBV5-8 and TRBJ1-1, is EAGVTQSPTHLIKTRGQQATLRCSPISGHTSVYWYQQALGLGLQFLLWYDEGEERNRGNFPPRFSGRQFPNYSSELNVNALELEDSALYLCAAKAQVWDTEAFFGQGTRLTVV.

The chain carries TRBV9 and TRBJ2-3; possible D gene TRBD2, 5 bases. Trimming took off 0 bases at V and 6 bases at J, with 14 bases between the two ends. The CDR3 is 15 amino acids. CDR1 SGDLS and CDR2 YYNGEE come from the germline V gene. CDR3 DNA sequence: TGTGCCAGCAGCGTAGGCAGGACGGGCGGGGATACGCAGTATTTT. The encoded protein is CASSVGRTGGDTQYF.

The genes are TRBV3-1 (or the pseudogene TRBV3-2) and TRBJ2-6; D ambiguous. This CDR3 region has 16 residues. From germline, CDR1 is LGHDT and CDR2 YNNKEL (reference sequence). V was cut by 4 bases and J by 0 bases, with 10 bases left in between. CDR3: CASSPRSSSGANVLTF. The CDR3 coding sequence is TGTGCCAGCAGCCCCCGGTCGTCCTCTGGGGCCAACGTCCTGACTTTC.

The chain carries TRBV28 and TRBJ2-3; D is uncertain. CDR3 length: 13 residues. Trimming pared 1 base from V and 14 bases from J, leaving 16 bases between. From germline, CDR1 is MDHEN and CDR2 SYDVKM. The CDR3 sequence is CASSLSQELHWYF. The CDR3 DNA reads as TGTGCCAGCAGTTTATCGCAGGAACTTCACTGGTATTTT.

J is TRBJ2-7 and V is TRBV19, with D possibly TRBD2 on 6 matching bases. CDR1 is LNHDA and CDR2 is SQIVND in the germline V gene (reference sequence). V was shortened by 1 base and J by 6 bases, with 16 bases between the two germline ends. This CDR3 contains 15 residues. CDR3 amino acids: CASSIVGGKIGEQYF. CDR3 DNA sequence: TGTGCCAGTAGTATAGTTGGCGGGAAGATTGGCGAGCAGTACTTC.

The chain has TRBV2 and TRBJ2-7; maybe TRBD2 (6 bases). V dropped 7 bases and J dropped 4 bases, with 17 bases sitting between them. Germline V gene lookup returns CDR1 SNHLY and CDR2 FYNNEI. The CDR3 spans 14 residues. The CDR3, as DNA: TGTGCCAGCATCGAGGGACTGGGGGGATACGAGCAGTACTTC. It specifies CASIEGLGGYEQYF.

CDR3 DNA: TGTGCCAGCAGTGAAGGGGGGCCTGGAAACACCATATATTTT. Translated: CASSEGGPGNTIYF. The chain couples TRBV6-1 to TRBJ1-3; D is perhaps TRBD1 (6 bases). CDR3 length: 14 amino acids. Per germline, CDR1 MNHNS and CDR2 SASEGT. V was trimmed by 1 base and J by 2 bases, leaving 6 bases between them.

The chain recombines TRBV7-2 with TRBJ2-5; possibly TRBD2 for D (7 bases). The CDR3 consists of 15 residues. Germline loops: CDR1 SGHTA, CDR2 FQGNSA. Between the trimmed V and J ends, which lost 1 base and 4 bases, there was a span of 13 bases. The CDR3 spells CASSLGGGPRETQYF. The CDR3 DNA sequence: TGTGCCAGCAGCTTAGGGGGGGGGCCCCGAGAGACCCAGTACTTC.

The V call is TRBV28, the J call TRBJ2-2; D perhaps matches TRBD2 (5 bases). This CDR3 has 13 amino acids. Germline CDR1 reads MDHEN; CDR2 reads SYDVKM. V was shortened by 7 bases and J by 4 bases, with 10 bases between the two germline ends. This chain's CDR3 is CASKGDLTGELFF. The CDR3 coding sequence is TGTGCCAGCAAGGGAGACCTCACCGGGGAGCTGTTTTTT.

This clone was detected only a few times. The CDR3 sequence is CASSLSGSSYEQYF. In nucleotides, the CDR3 is TGCGCCAGCAGCTTGAGCGGGAGCTCCTACGAGCAGTACTTC. The chain links TRBV5-1 to TRBJ2-7, with 8 bases identical to TRBD2. Germline trimming cut 1 base from V and 0 bases from J; bases unmatched to any gene: 0. The CDR3 length is 14 residues. The germline V gene has CDR1 SGHRS and CDR2 YFSETQ.

This clone turned up a few times. The J gene is TRBJ2-7, the V gene TRBV5-1; no clear D gene. The CDR3 has 13 residues. From germline, CDR1 is SGHRS and CDR2 YFSETQ. Trimming shortened V by 5 bases and J by 2 bases, and 11 bases separated the two germline ends. Written as DNA, the CDR3 is TGCGCCAGCAGGCCAGACACAGCCTACGAGCAGTACTTC. Its protein is CASRPDTAYEQYF.

This CDR3 reads CASSDGGGPETQYF. CDR3 nucleotides: TGCGCCAGCAGTGATGGGGGGGGCCCAGAGACCCAGTACTTC. This chain joins TRBV10-2 and TRBJ2-5, with D perhaps matching TRBD2 (7 bases). This CDR3 comprises 14 residues. Trimming took off 3 bases at V and 4 bases at J, with 12 bases between the two ends. Germline-derived CDR1 and CDR2 are WSHSY and SAAADI.

The CDR3: CASTPRSGSNEQFF. CDR3 DNA: TGTGCCAGCACCCCGAGAAGCGGGAGTAATGAGCAGTTCTTC. The rearrangement uses TRBV7-2 and TRBJ2-1; 8 bases agree with TRBD2. CDR3 length: 14 residues. The germline gives CDR1 SGHTA, CDR2 FQGNSA. Unmatched junction bases numbered 9, after V lost 7 bases and J lost 7 bases. The full variable domain, rest sourced from reference TRBV7-2 and TRBJ2-1, is GAGVSQSPSNKVTEKGKDVELRCDPISGHTALYWYRQSLGQGLEFLIYFQGNSAPDKSGLPSDRFSAERTGGSVSTLTIQRTQQEDSAVYLCASTPRSGSNEQFFGPGTRLTVL.

The V gene is TRBV18, the J gene TRBJ2-5; TRBD1 might be the D (6 bases). The CDR3 has 13 amino acids. V was trimmed by 5 bases and J by 4 bases, leaving 11 bases between them. Germline assignment: CDR1 KGHSH and CDR2 LQKENI. CDR3 sequence: CASSTGFGETQYF. DNA for the CDR3: TGTGCCAGCTCAACAGGGTTCGGAGAGACCCAGTACTTC.

The gene calls are TRBV28 and TRBJ2-4; 8 positions match TRBD2. V was clipped by 5 bases and J by 6 bases; unmatched bases: 12. This CDR3 is 16 amino acids long. Germline V gene lookup returns CDR1 MDHEN and CDR2 SYDVKM. The CDR3 here is CASSPSGGRRGNIQYF. CDR3 DNA: TGTGCCAGCAGTCCATCAGGCGGGAGGAGGGGAAACATTCAGTACTTC.

The V and J genes are TRBV7-2 and TRBJ2-3, with D possibly TRBD1 on 6 matching bases. Germline assignment: CDR1 SGHTA and CDR2 FQGNSA. The CDR3 is 15 residues long. V lost 3 bases, J lost 6 bases, and 16 bases lay in between. The CDR3 DNA reads as TGTGCCAGCAGCTTCGGGCAGGGGAATGGGGATACGCAGTATTTT. It is translated as CASSFGQGNGDTQYF.

Here the CDR3 reads CASSQKLADAYEQYF. CDR3 bases: TGCGCCAGCAGCCAAAAACTAGCCGATGCCTACGAGCAGTACTTC. V gene TRBV4-3 combines with J gene TRBJ2-7; tentatively, D is TRBD2 (6 bases). CDR1 and CDR2 (germline): LGHNA, YSLEER. V was clipped by 2 bases and J by 2 bases, with 13 bases between them. The CDR3 has 15 residues.

V gene TRBV7-2 combines with J gene TRBJ2-1, with 10 bases matching TRBD2. Germline values: CDR1 SGHTA, CDR2 FQGNSA. This CDR3 has 14 amino acids. V shed 4 bases and J 9 bases; nucleotides not matched to a gene: 6. CDR3 sequence reads: CASSSRTSGPEQFF. CDR3 DNA: TGTGCCAGCAGCTCGAGGACTAGCGGCCCTGAGCAGTTCTTC.

V gene TRBV18 combines with J gene TRBJ2-3, with D perhaps matching TRBD1 (6 bases). CDR3 length: 15 amino acids. The germline V gene has CDR1 KGHSH and CDR2 LQKENI. The germline V and J ends were trimmed by 1 base and 4 bases, with 12 bases remaining between them. Here the CDR3 reads CASSPLRQASDTQYF. CDR3 DNA: TGTGCCAGCTCACCACTGAGACAGGCGTCAGATACGCAGTATTTT.

The DNA for the CDR3 is TGTGCCTGGACCCGACAGGGGGGGCGAAGGAACACTGAAGCTTTCTTT. It translates to CAWTRQGGRRNTEAFF. The V call is TRBV30, the J call TRBJ1-1, with 9 positions matching TRBD1. The CDR3 is made up of 16 amino acids. V was pared by 4 bases and J by 1 base, with 10 bases of the junction left unmatched. The germline V gene encodes CDR1 GTSNPN and CDR2 SVGIG (reference sequence).

The V gene is TRBV7-2, the J gene TRBJ1-1, with 7 bases matching TRBD1. The CDR3 runs 16 residues. V lost 5 bases to trimming and J lost 0 bases; unmatched junction nucleotides: 9. Germline CDR1 and CDR2: SGHTA and FQGNSA. The chain's CDR3 is CASSTQSGTVNTEAFF. CDR3 nucleotides: TGTGCCAGCAGCACGCAGTCCGGGACAGTGAACACTGAAGCTTTCTTT.

This chain uses TRBV28 with TRBJ2-7; 13 nucleotides match TRBD2. This CDR3 region has 14 residues. Germline V gene lookup returns CDR1 MDHEN and CDR2 SYDVKM. J lost 4 bases, V lost 5 bases, and 2 bases had no gene match. As DNA, the CDR3 is TGTGCCAGCAGTACTAGCGGGGGGGTTTACGAGCAGTACTTC. Translating gives CASSTSGGVYEQYF.

The rearrangement uses TRBV4-2 and TRBJ2-3; 13 bases line up with TRBD2. Trimming at V came to 2 bases and at J to 4 bases, leaving 3 bases not matched to a gene. Germline CDR1 LGHNA, CDR2 YNFKEQ. The CDR3 runs 16 residues. CDR3 in DNA: TGTGCCAGCAGCCAACGGACTAGCGGGAGTGCAGATACGCAGTATTTT. Amino acids: CASSQRTSGSADTQYF.

The rearrangement joins TRBV5-1 to TRBJ1-3; tentatively, D is TRBD1 (6 bases). This CDR3 is 15 amino acids long. V was pared by 2 bases and J by 4 bases, with 13 bases between. Germline lookup yields CDR1 SGHRS and CDR2 YFSETQ. This CDR3 reads CASSLSGVSGNTIYF. CDR3 bases: TGCGCCAGCAGCTTATCAGGGGTTTCCGGAAACACCATATATTTT.